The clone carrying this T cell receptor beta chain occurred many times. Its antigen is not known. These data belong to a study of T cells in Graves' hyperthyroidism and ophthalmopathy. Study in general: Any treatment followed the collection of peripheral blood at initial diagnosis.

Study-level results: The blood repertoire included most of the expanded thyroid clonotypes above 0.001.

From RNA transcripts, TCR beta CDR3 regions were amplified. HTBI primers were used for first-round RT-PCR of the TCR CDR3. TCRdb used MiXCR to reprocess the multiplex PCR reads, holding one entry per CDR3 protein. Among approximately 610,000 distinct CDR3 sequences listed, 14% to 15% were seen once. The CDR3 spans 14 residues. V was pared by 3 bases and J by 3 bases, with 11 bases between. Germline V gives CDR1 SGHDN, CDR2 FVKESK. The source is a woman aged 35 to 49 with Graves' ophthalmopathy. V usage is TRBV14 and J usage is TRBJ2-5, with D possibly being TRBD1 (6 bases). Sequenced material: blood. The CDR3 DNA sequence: TGTGCCAGCAGCCATAACCCAGGGGAAGAGACCCAGTACTTC. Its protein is CASSHNPGEETQYF.